This T cell receptor (beta chain) is drawn from a study of cytomegalovirus exposure and HLA in healthy donors. General study results and limits: DRB1 showed the most TCR associations and HLA-C the fewest in a later analysis, as rates varied by HLA locus. With later analysis, a missense DCLRE1C variant became linked to TCR beta V- and J-gene trimming. CMV serostatus was the sole immune exposure information available.

13 Jbeta primers and 60 Vbeta primers were used for the PCR. The data were produced by immunoSEQ multiplex PCR, yet TCRdb's version contains in-frame clones alone and is incomplete. The data contain about 150,000 clones, 85% of them seen just once; the ten biggest clones take up 1%. The length of the CDR3 is 15 residues. Germline V CDR1 and CDR2: LNHNV, YYDKDF (reference sequence). Trimming took 4 bases from V and 8 from J; bases not matched to a gene: 13. The sample holds one count of this clone. The antigen is undetermined. Among the donors, all were healthy bone marrow donors. The chain recombines TRBV15 with TRBJ1-1, with 7 bases identical to TRBD1. The sequence came from a boy between 2 and 10 years old in good health and CMV-seronegative. Sequenced: PBMCs. In DNA, the CDR3 is TGTGCCACCAGCACCGGGACAGCCCGAGGTGACGAAGCTTTCTTT. This sequence encodes CATSTGTARGDEAFF.